Below are 3 T cell receptor beta chains sequenced from a single sample in a study of vaccination and CD4 T cells after COVID-19. Cultured CD4+ T-cell DNA underwent Oncomine TCR Beta short-read sequencing. TCRdb called the PCR reads again in MiXCR, with one record for every CDR3 protein. This sample has some 17,000 distinct CDR3 sequences, with about 44% found just once. What these receptors recognize is not known. Treatment given: roughly ten-day PBMC culture with coronavirus spike peptide pools or control peptides (ViraFEST assay). The starting material was CD4+ T cells from blood, cultured in vitro, obtained before SARS-CoV-2 vaccination. These receptors all stem from a human donor who received a COVID-19 vaccine.

There are a few counts of this clonotype. The rearrangement joins TRBV20-1 to TRBJ2-7, with TRBD2 matching over 7 bases. The junction had 11 bases not matched to a gene; V was cut back by 4 bases and J by 5 bases. Germline CDR1 and CDR2: DFQATT and SNEGSKA (reference sequence). The CDR3 extends over 14 amino acids. The CDR3, as DNA: TGCAGTGCTACCACTACCCAGCGGGGCCACGAGCAGTACTTC. It encodes CSATTTQRGHEQYF.

J is TRBJ1-2 and V is TRBV5-6, with no clear D. Germline V gene data show CDR1 as SGHDT and CDR2 as YYEEEE. The CDR3 sequence is 13 residues long. The V end was cut by 8 bases, the J end by 3 bases, with 14 bases between. The CDR3, as DNA: TGTGCCAGTCACCGAGTAAGTGACTATGGCTACACCTTC. This sequence encodes CASHRVSDYGYTF.

This clonotype was observed a handful of times. The chain employs TRBV6-1 and TRBJ2-3, with TRBD2 as a possible D gene (6 bases). This CDR3 is built from 13 residues. Germline lookup yields CDR1 MNHNS and CDR2 SASEGT. The germline V and J ends were trimmed by 6 bases and 5 bases, with 12 bases remaining between them. CDR3 nucleotides: TGTGCCAGCAGCGGAGGGGCGAGAGATACGCAGTATTTT. It yields the protein CASSGGARDTQYF.